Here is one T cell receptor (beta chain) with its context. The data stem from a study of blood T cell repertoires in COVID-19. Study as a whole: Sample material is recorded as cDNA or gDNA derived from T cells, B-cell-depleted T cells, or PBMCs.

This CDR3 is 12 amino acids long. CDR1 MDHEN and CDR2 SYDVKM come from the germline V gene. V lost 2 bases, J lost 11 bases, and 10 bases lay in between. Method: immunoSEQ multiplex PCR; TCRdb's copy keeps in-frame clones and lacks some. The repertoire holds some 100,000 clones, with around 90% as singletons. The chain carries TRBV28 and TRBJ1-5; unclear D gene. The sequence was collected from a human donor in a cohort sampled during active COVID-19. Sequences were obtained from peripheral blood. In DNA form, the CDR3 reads TGTGCCAGCAGTTTAGTTCGTTCGGCCCAGCATTTT. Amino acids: CASSLVRSAQHF.